Below, 10 T cell receptor beta chains from the same sample are listed, as sequenced in a study of regulatory T cells in long-lasting Graves disease. Time point in this sample: persistent/refractory GD, antithyroid drugs over 5 years with positive TRAb. After RNA was extracted from PBMCs, the TCR library was made from it. Combining iRepertoire HTBI primers with Arm-PCR of CDR3 regions, the authors built TCR beta libraries. TCRdb independently ran MiXCR on the multiplex PCR reads; one entry per CDR3 protein. The sample includes around 400,000 distinct CDR3 sequences, around 22% of them seen just once. Sequencing was performed on peripheral blood mononuclear cells (PBMCs), taken when the disease was refractory, from a patient treated with antithyroid drugs. The receptor set was obtained from a female donor with Graves disease.

The V and J genes are TRBV3-1 and TRBJ2-5; D gene ambiguous. From germline, CDR1 is LGHDT and CDR2 YNNKEL (reference sequence). This CDR3 contains 13 residues. V was pared by 1 base and J by 5 bases, with 8 bases between. The CDR3 sequence: CASSQVIVETQYF. The DNA of the CDR3 is TGTGCCAGCAGCCAAGTAATTGTGGAGACCCAGTACTTC.

This clonotype was counted only a few times. The CDR3 spells CASTSPFKNYGYTF. The DNA of the CDR3 is TGTGCCAGTACCTCCCCCTTTAAGAACTATGGCTACACCTTC. The rearrangement uses TRBV19 and TRBJ1-2; unclear D gene. Per germline, CDR1 LNHDA and CDR2 SQIVND (reference sequence). The CDR3 contains 14 residues. Trimming cost V 7 bases and J 2 bases, with 14 bases left between them.

This clonotype was counted a few times. The gene calls are TRBV3-1 and TRBJ2-2; TRBD2 might be the D (5 bases). The germline CDR1 and CDR2 sequences are LGHDT and YNNKEL (reference sequence). V was clipped by 1 base and J by 5 bases, with 8 bases between them. This CDR3 is 14 amino acids long. The CDR3 loop is CASSQGTSTGELFF. CDR3 nucleotide sequence: TGTGCCAGCAGCCAAGGGACTTCAACCGGGGAGCTGTTTTTT.

This clonotype appeared a few times. The J gene is TRBJ2-2, the V gene TRBV6-2 or TRBV6-3, with D perhaps assigned TRBD1 or TRBD2 (5 bases each). Germline CDR1 and CDR2: MNHEY and SVGEGT. The V and J ends lost 5 bases and 3 bases respectively, with 13 bases between them. There are 15 residues in the CDR3. The CDR3 DNA is TGTGCCAGCAGTACCCGGGACGGCTACACCGGGGAGCTGTTTTTT. It is translated as CASSTRDGYTGELFF.

The CDR3 nucleotides read TGTGCCAGCAGCCAAACGACCGGGGGAAGCTATGGCTACACCTTC. The encoded protein is CASSQTTGGSYGYTF. The chain is built from TRBV7-9 and TRBJ1-2; possibly TRBD1 for D (5 bases). V was trimmed by 5 bases and J by 4 bases, leaving 17 bases between them. The germline CDR1 and CDR2 sequences are SEHNR and FQNEAQ (reference sequence). The CDR3 loop spans 15 amino acids.

About this clonotype itself: A much larger clone sits a single nucleotide away, making a read error possible. For the CDR3, the DNA is TGTGTCAGCCCTACAGAGGAGCGGAAGAACACCGGGGAGCTGTTTTTT. Its protein product is CVSPTEERKNTGELFF. The chain employs TRBV28 and TRBJ2-2, with a tentative D call TRBD2 (5 bases). The CDR3 extends over 16 amino acids. Germline V CDR1 and CDR2: MDHEN, SYDVKM. The full variable domain, completed using reference TRBV28 and TRBJ2-2, is DVKVTQSSRYLVKRTGEKVFLECVQDMDHENMFWYRQDPGLGLRLIYFSYDVKMKEKGDIPEGYSVSREKKERFSLILESASTNQTSMYLCVSPTEERKNTGELFFGEGSRLTVL.

There are a few counts of this clonotype. This chain uses TRBV6-5 with TRBJ1-1; D is perhaps TRBD1 (5 bases). V lost 2 bases and J 0 bases, leaving 13 bases between the germline ends. The CDR3 has 16 residues. CDR1 MNHEY and CDR2 SVGAGI come from the germline V gene. The CDR3 here is CASSYLGKGLNTEAFF. Here the CDR3 DNA reads TGTGCCAGCAGTTACCTGGGGAAGGGGCTGAACACTGAAGCTTTCTTT.

This clonotype turned up a few times. The chain uses TRBV19 and TRBJ1-1; D may be TRBD1 (5 bases). Trimming took 7 bases from V and 8 from J, leaving 23 bases between them. Germline assignment: CDR1 LNHDA and CDR2 SQIVND (reference sequence). This CDR3 is built from 15 residues. CDR3 nucleotide sequence: TGTGCCAGTACCTATAAGGCTACGACAGTTCGAGAAGCTTTCTTT. It codes for CASTYKATTVREAFF.

This clonotype showed up just a few times. The chain joins TRBV4-2 to TRBJ1-1; tentatively, D is TRBD1 (6 bases). Germline lookup yields CDR1 LGHNA and CDR2 YNFKEQ. There are 16 residues in the CDR3. With 3 bases removed from V and 0 bases from J, the gap between germline ends came to 14 bases. DNA of the CDR3: TGTGCCAGCAGCCAGGATAGGACAGCAATGAACACTGAAGCTTTCTTT. It translates to CASSQDRTAMNTEAFF.

V and J are TRBV5-4 and TRBJ2-2; D is uncertain. Trimming took 4 bases from V and 7 from J, leaving 23 bases between them. Looked up from germline, CDR1 is SGHNT and CDR2 is YYREEE (reference sequence). The CDR3 has 17 amino acids. The CDR3: CASSASPSRADGGELFF. CDR3 sequence (DNA): TGTGCCAGCAGCGCTTCCCCCTCCCGCGCCGATGGCGGGGAGCTGTTTTTT.